This TCR beta chain stems from a study of cytomegalovirus exposure and HLA in healthy donors. Study-level background: Genetic ancestry analysis placed about 76% of the approximately 400 donors that were genotyped in the Caucasian-associated cluster. Study-wide findings and caveats: A reported reduction in N-insertions relative to the approximately 600-donor mean was seen in an Asian-associated ancestry cluster in a later analysis. The investigators catalogued 150 to 200 TCR beta chains as cytomegalovirus-associated. CMV serostatus was the only immune exposure information that was available.

Trimming cost V 2 bases and J 2 bases, with 11 bases left between them. CDR3 size: 15 residues. The germline V gene has CDR1 SGHDT and CDR2 YYEEEE. On this clone itself: What it binds is not known.

PCR was performed using 60 Vbeta and 13 Jbeta primers. The method was immunoSEQ multiplex PCR; TCRdb's version includes in-frame clones alone and lacks a portion of them. The sample records over 150,000 clones, 55% to 80% being singletons. This receptor was identified in a woman aged 18-29 years in good health and CMV-seropositive. Sequenced: PBMCs. The chain employs TRBV5-6 and TRBJ1-5; TRBD1 is a possible D gene (6 bases). The CDR3 spells CASSFTGYGNQPQHF. Written as DNA, the CDR3 is TGTGCCAGCAGCTTTACAGGGTACGGCAATCAGCCCCAGCATTTT.